This entry describes one T cell receptor (beta chain). The antigen remains unidentified. This specimen belongs to a study of T cell repertoires in cytomegalovirus infection. Overall study: Both recently identified HLA-C-restricted and well-studied HLA-B-restricted CMV epitopes were used in the study. In public TCR beta signatures, there were indications of both CMV infection and matching HLA type.

TCRdb used MiXCR to reprocess the reads, holding one entry per CDR3 protein. The data contain roughly 990,000 distinct CDR3 sequences, 30% to 40% of them singletons. Study-level results: Using cumulative public TCR beta family frequency, the authors identified those who carried CMV together with the relevant HLA. What dominated the ex vivo response were HLA-C-restricted CMV-specific TCR beta clonotypes.

The CDR3 consists of 13 residues. Germline assignment: CDR1 SGHRS and CDR2 YFSETQ. V lost 4 bases to trimming and J lost 6 bases, with 11 bases between them. The sequence was obtained from a human donor in good health (CMV status not recorded). Some clones in this sample may be carry-over from other donors' samples. V is TRBV5-1 and J is TRBJ2-1; D is possibly TRBD2 (5 bases). Here the sequenced sample was cultured CD8+ T cells from PBMCs, taken from culture after CMV antigen stimulation. CDR3 loop: CASSPEVSNEQFF. DNA for the CDR3: TGCGCCAGCAGCCCGGAGGTTTCCAATGAGCAGTTCTTC.